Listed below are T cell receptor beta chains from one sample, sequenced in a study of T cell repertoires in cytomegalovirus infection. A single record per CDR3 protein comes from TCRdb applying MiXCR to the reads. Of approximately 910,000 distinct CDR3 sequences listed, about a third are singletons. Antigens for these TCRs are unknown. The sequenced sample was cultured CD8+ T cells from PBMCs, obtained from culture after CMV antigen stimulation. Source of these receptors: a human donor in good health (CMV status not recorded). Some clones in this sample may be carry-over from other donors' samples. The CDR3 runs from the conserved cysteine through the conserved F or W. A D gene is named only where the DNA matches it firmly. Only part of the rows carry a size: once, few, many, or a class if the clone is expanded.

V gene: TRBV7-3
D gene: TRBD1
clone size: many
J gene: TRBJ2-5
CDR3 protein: CASSLGTGGQETQYF
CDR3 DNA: TGTGCCAGCAGCTTAGGGACAGGGGGTCAGGAGACCCAGTACTTC

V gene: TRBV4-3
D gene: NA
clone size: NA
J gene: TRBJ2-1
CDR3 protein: CASSQDEEGNEQFF
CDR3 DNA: TGCGCCAGCAGCCAAGATGAGGAGGGCAATGAGCAGTTCTTC

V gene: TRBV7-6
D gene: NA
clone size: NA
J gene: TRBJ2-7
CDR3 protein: CASTRTSLQNGYEQYF
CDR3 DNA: TGTGCCAGCACCCGGACAAGTTTACAAAACGGGTACGAGCAGTACTTC

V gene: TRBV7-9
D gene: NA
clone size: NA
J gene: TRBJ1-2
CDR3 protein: CASSLGQASLGYTF
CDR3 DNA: TGTGCCAGCAGCTTAGGACAGGCTTCTCTTGGCTACACCTTC

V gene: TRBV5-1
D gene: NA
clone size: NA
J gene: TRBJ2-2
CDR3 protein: CASSRSPSTGELFF
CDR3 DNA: TGCGCCAGCAGCAGGAGCCCCAGCACCGGGGAGCTGTTTTTT

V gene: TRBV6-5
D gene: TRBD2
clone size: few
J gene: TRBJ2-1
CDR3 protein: CASSYGLRGLSYNEQFF
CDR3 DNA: TGTGCCAGCAGTTACGGATTAAGGGGACTATCCTACAATGAGCAGTTCTTC

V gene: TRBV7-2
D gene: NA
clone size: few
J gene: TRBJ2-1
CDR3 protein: CASPLNGRNPYNEQFF
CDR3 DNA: TGTGCCAGCCCCCTTAACGGGCGGAACCCCTACAATGAGCAGTTCTTC

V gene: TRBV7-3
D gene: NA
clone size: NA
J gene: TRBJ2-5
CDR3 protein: CASSFGLETQYF
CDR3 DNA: TGTGCCAGCAGCTTCGGGCTGGAGACCCAGTACTTC

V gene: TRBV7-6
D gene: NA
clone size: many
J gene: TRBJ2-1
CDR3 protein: CASSLGEGSSYNEQFF
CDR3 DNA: TGTGCCAGCAGCTTAGGTGAGGGGAGCTCCTACAATGAGCAGTTCTTC

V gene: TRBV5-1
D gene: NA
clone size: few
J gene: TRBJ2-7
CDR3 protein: CASSTTGYEQYF
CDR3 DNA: TGCGCCAGCAGCACGACAGGCTACGAGCAGTACTTC

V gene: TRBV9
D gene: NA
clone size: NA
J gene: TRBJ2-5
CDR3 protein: CASSVEQRAPETQYF
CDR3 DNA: TGTGCCAGCAGCGTAGAGCAGAGAGCACCGGAGACCCAGTACTTC

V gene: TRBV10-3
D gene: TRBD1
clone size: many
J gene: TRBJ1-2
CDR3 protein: CAISESFGQGQTYGYTF
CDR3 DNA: TGTGCCATCAGTGAGTCCTTTGGACAGGGGCAAACCTATGGCTACACCTTC

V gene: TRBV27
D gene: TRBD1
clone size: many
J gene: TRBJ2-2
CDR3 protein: CASSTTSTRDSPGELFF
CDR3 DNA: TGTGCCAGCAGTACCACTTCTACCCGGGACAGCCCCGGGGAGCTGTTTTTT

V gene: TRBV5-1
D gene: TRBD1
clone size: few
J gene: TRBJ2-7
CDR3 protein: CASRGPTGSEQYF
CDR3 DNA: TGCGCCAGCAGGGGGCCGACAGGGAGTGAGCAGTACTTC

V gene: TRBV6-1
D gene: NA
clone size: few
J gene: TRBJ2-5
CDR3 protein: CASSWRGQETQYF
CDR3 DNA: TGTGCCAGCAGTTGGCGGGGCCAAGAGACCCAGTACTTC